Below are 8 T cell receptor beta chains sequenced from a single sample in a study of T cells after yellow fever vaccination. TCRdb re-analysed the 5' RACE reads in MiXCR, keeping a single row per CDR3 protein. The sample has a few hundred thousand distinct CDR3 sequences, about 3.5% seen once. The sequences come from PBMCs, collected on the day of the yellow fever booster vaccination. Receptors were obtained from a man younger than 35 who received the YFV17D yellow fever vaccine.

This clonotype was found many times. This sequence joins TRBV7-2 and TRBJ2-5; TRBD1 or TRBD2 may be the D gene (5 bases each). CDR3 length: 14 residues. Germline V gene data show CDR1 as SGHTA and CDR2 as FQGNSA. The germline V and J ends were trimmed by 4 bases and 7 bases, with 16 bases remaining between them. CDR3 loop: CASSSEDYGGTQYF. In nucleotides, the CDR3 is TGTGCCAGCAGCTCCGAGGATTATGGGGGGACCCAGTACTTC. Full variable domain (missing parts from reference TRBV7-2 and TRBJ2-5): GAGVSQSPSNKVTEKGKDVELRCDPISGHTALYWYRQSLGQGLEFLIYFQGNSAPDKSGLPSDRFSAERTGGSVSTLTIQRTQQEDSAVYLCASSSEDYGGTQYFGPGTRLLVL.

For the CDR3, the DNA is TGCAGTGCCACCGGGACAATGAACACTGAAGCTTTCTTT. Its protein is CSATGTMNTEAFF. The J gene is TRBJ1-1, the V gene TRBV20-1; perhaps TRBD1 as D (6 bases). Trimming took off 6 bases at V and 0 bases at J, with 11 bases between the two ends. The CDR3 is 13 residues long. Germline lookup yields CDR1 DFQATT and CDR2 SNEGSKA (reference sequence).

This clonotype was recorded many times. This chain connects TRBV20-1 to TRBJ2-3; 10 bases agree with TRBD1. This CDR3 has 15 amino acids. Germline CDR1 and CDR2: DFQATT and SNEGSKA (reference sequence). V was pared by 0 bases and J by 3 bases, with 3 bases of the junction left unmatched. CDR3 nucleotides: TGCAGTGCTAGAGATCGGGACAGGGGTACAGATACGCAGTATTTT. Translated: CSARDRDRGTDTQYF.

V and J are TRBV5-4 and TRBJ2-5, with 7 bases fitting TRBD1. J lost 2 bases, V lost 5 bases, and 9 bases had no gene match. The CDR3 spans 15 residues. Germline V gene lookup returns CDR1 SGHNT and CDR2 YYREEE (reference sequence). CDR3 DNA sequence: TGTGCCAGCAGTAGGGGAACGACAGGGCAAGAGACCCAGTACTTC. It codes for CASSRGTTGQETQYF.

Many counts were recorded for this clonotype. The chain couples TRBV5-1 to TRBJ2-4; D is possibly TRBD1 (6 bases). CDR1 is SGHRS and CDR2 is YFSETQ in the germline V gene. V gave up 4 bases and J gave up 7 bases, with 15 bases separating them. The CDR3 has 14 residues. CDR3 coding DNA: TGCGCCAGCAGCGAGGGGGATTGGATGAACATTCAGTACTTC. Protein product: CASSEGDWMNIQYF.

This clonotype was picked up many times. The rearrangement joins TRBV15 to TRBJ2-2; perhaps TRBD1 as D (6 bases). V was clipped by 2 bases and J by 2 bases, with 12 bases between them. CDR3 size: 16 residues. Germline assignment: CDR1 LNHNV and CDR2 YYDKDF (reference sequence). CDR3 region: CATSRSQGRNTGELFF. The CDR3 DNA is TGTGCCACCAGCAGATCACAGGGCCGCAACACCGGGGAGCTGTTTTTT. Filled out from reference TRBV15 and TRBJ2-2, the complete variable domain reads DAMVIQNPRYQVTQFGKPVTLSCSQTLNHNVMYWYQQKSSQAPKLLFHYYDKDFNNEADTPDNFQSRRPNTSFCFLDIRSPGLGDTAMYLCATSRSQGRNTGELFFGEGSRLTVL.

There are many counts of this clonotype. The chain employs TRBV5-1 and TRBJ1-2, with a weak D call TRBD1 (5 bases). From germline, CDR1 is SGHRS and CDR2 YFSETQ. CDR3 length: 14 residues. V dropped 2 bases and J dropped 8 bases, with 16 bases sitting between them. The CDR3 sequence: CASSFATVSRGYTF. Written as DNA, the CDR3 is TGCGCCAGCAGCTTCGCGACAGTGTCGCGGGGCTACACCTTC.

Many counts were recorded for this clonotype. The V gene is TRBV4-2, the J gene TRBJ2-1; D gene uncertain. V was trimmed by 2 bases and J by 0 bases, leaving 20 bases between them. The CDR3 contains 19 residues. Germline V lookup: CDR1 LGHNA, CDR2 YNFKEQ. The CDR3 DNA reads TGTGCCAGCAGCCAACGAGGAACAGTAGAAACTGTCTCCTACAATGAGCAGTTCTTC. Residues: CASSQRGTVETVSYNEQFF.